A single sample is the source of the 23 T cell receptor beta chains below, sequenced in a study of OX40 agonist ivuxolimab in advanced cancers. Method: immunoSEQ multiplex PCR; TCRdb's copy keeps in-frame clones and lacks some. The sample contains approximately 30,000 clones, 92% of which appear only once. This sample comprised CD4+ or CD8+ T cells sorted from blood, obtained in a trial of the OX40 agonist ivuxolimab. The receptors originated from an adult with an advanced solid tumor such as melanoma, head and neck, liver or kidney cancer.

The chain carries TRBV5-6 and TRBJ2-1; 8 bases line up with TRBD1. Per the germline V gene, CDR1 is SGHDT and CDR2 is YYEEEE. The CDR3 has 15 amino acids. The ends lost 4 bases at V and 1 base at J; junction bases unmatched: 4. The CDR3 is CASSMDRVSYNEQFF. In DNA, the CDR3 is TGTGCCAGCAGCATGGACAGGGTATCCTACAATGAGCAGTTCTTC.

J is TRBJ2-5 and V is TRBV28, with 9 bases lining up with TRBD1. The CDR3 is made up of 14 amino acids. Trimming at V came to 8 bases and at J to 5 bases, leaving 9 bases not matched to a gene. Germline V CDR1 and CDR2: MDHEN, SYDVKM. The CDR3 bases are TGTGCCAGCGGAAGATGGGACAGGGATGAGACCCAGTACTTC. Translated, it gives CASGRWDRDETQYF.

This clone is a singleton in its sample. The chain links TRBV7-9 to TRBJ2-1; 9 bases map to TRBD2. J gave up 2 bases and V 4 bases, and 3 bases lay outside the gene matches. Germline CDR1 reads SEHNR; CDR2 reads FQNEAQ (reference sequence). The length of the CDR3 is 15 residues. The CDR3 here is CASSSKRGAYNEQFF. Written as DNA, the CDR3 is TGTGCCAGCAGCTCCAAGCGGGGGGCCTACAATGAGCAGTTCTTC.

The rearrangement links TRBV19 to TRBJ1-1; weak D call: TRBD1 (5 bases). V was pared by 8 bases and J by 8 bases, with 15 bases between. This CDR3 has 12 residues. Germline-derived CDR1 and CDR2 are LNHDA and SQIVND (reference sequence). The DNA of the CDR3 is TGTGCCAGTTCTCCCGGAGGGGTGGAAGCTTTCTTT. It encodes CASSPGGVEAFF.

The table lists this clone with a count of one. The J gene is TRBJ1-1, the V gene TRBV27, with 8 nucleotides matching TRBD1. The length of the CDR3 is 16 residues. With 5 bases clipped from V and 0 bases from J, the junction kept 8 bases outside the gene matches. The germline V gene has CDR1 MNHEY and CDR2 SMNVEV (reference sequence). CDR3 in DNA: TGTGCCAGCAGTCTCGGACAGGGCACCATGAACACTGAAGCTTTCTTT. It encodes CASSLGQGTMNTEAFF.

The V gene is TRBV19, the J gene TRBJ2-1, with a possible D match to TRBD2 (6 bases). The V end lost 3 bases, the J end lost 5 bases, and 11 bases lay between the germline ends. CDR1 is LNHDA, CDR2 SQIVND, per germline (reference sequence). CDR3 size: 14 residues. CDR3 residues: CASSIVADNNEQFF. The DNA for the CDR3 is TGTGCCAGTAGTATCGTAGCGGATAACAATGAGCAGTTCTTC.

V is TRBV4-3 and J is TRBJ2-7; tentatively, D is TRBD1 (5 bases). Germline lookup yields CDR1 LGHNA and CDR2 YSLEER. This CDR3 has 14 amino acids. Trimming took off 0 bases at V and 2 bases at J, with 8 bases between the two ends. The DNA of the CDR3 is TGCGCCAGCAGCCAAGATACAGGTACCTACGAGCAGTACTTC. This encodes CASSQDTGTYEQYF.

This chain connects TRBV28 to TRBJ2-2; 8 nucleotides align to TRBD2. The V and J ends lost 7 bases and 1 base, in that order; junction bases with no gene match: 11. Germline V gene lookup returns CDR1 MDHEN and CDR2 SYDVKM. The CDR3 is made up of 17 amino acids. CDR3 DNA sequence: TGTGCCAGCACCGGGGGGGGGCTTAGCGGGAACACCGGGGAGCTGTTTTTT. It encodes CASTGGGLSGNTGELFF.

This clone showed up just once. This sequence joins TRBV9 and TRBJ2-2, with no clear D. This CDR3 region has 12 residues. V lost 3 bases, J lost 6 bases, and 6 bases lay in between. Germline CDR1 reads SGDLS; CDR2 reads YYNGEE. The CDR3 DNA sequence: TGTGCCAGCAGCGCCCAACCCGGGGAGCTGTTTTTT. It encodes CASSAQPGELFF.

This chain links TRBV2 with TRBJ2-1; a possible D gene is TRBD2 (6 bases). The CDR3 totals 15 residues. Trimming pared 7 bases from V and 4 bases from J, leaving 17 bases between. From germline, CDR1 is SNHLY and CDR2 FYNNEI. CDR3 region: CASNHRDSPYNEQFF. The CDR3 DNA follows: TGTGCCAGCAACCATCGGGACTCCCCTTACAATGAGCAGTTCTTC.

The rearrangement links TRBV19 to TRBJ2-7; D is uncertain. The germline V gene has CDR1 LNHDA and CDR2 SQIVND (reference sequence). The CDR3 is 11 residues long. Trimming took 3 bases from V and 5 from J, leaving 5 bases between them. CDR3 DNA sequence: TGTGCCAGTAGTATTGGGAACGAGCAGTACTTC. It is translated as CASSIGNEQYF.

This clone has only one observation. The chain links TRBV30 to TRBJ2-2; no definite D call. There are 12 residues in the CDR3. The germline CDR1 and CDR2 sequences are GTSNPN and SVGIG (reference sequence). V gave up 3 bases and J gave up 7 bases, with 9 bases separating them. The CDR3: CAWSLRDGELFF. DNA of the CDR3: TGTGCCTGGAGCCTCCGTGACGGGGAGCTGTTTTTT.

This clone was seen only once. J is TRBJ2-7 and V is TRBV13; a weak D match, TRBD2 (6 bases). Trimming took off 1 base at V and 5 bases at J, with 18 bases between the two ends. The germline CDR1 and CDR2 sequences are PRHDT and FYEKMQ (reference sequence). The CDR3 contains 16 residues. The CDR3 coding sequence is TGTGCCAGCAGCTTAGTCGGGACTCAGAAAGCCGACGAGCAGTACTTC. As protein: CASSLVGTQKADEQYF.

This chain joins TRBV7-9 and TRBJ1-2, with D maybe TRBD1 (5 bases). V was cut by 1 base and J by 4 bases, with 10 bases left in between. Germline V gene sequence: CDR1 SEHNR, CDR2 FQNEAQ (reference sequence). The CDR3 totals 14 residues. The CDR3 DNA is TGTGCCAGCAGCTTAGATGGCACAGGCTATGGCTACACCTTC. It yields the protein CASSLDGTGYGYTF. The full variable domain, with the rest looked up from reference TRBV7-9 and TRBJ1-2, is DTGVSQNPRHKITKRGQNVTFRCDPISEHNRLYWYRQTLGQGPEFLTYFQNEAQLEKSRLLSDRFSAERPKGSFSTLEIQRTEQGDSAMYLCASSLDGTGYGYTFGSGTRLTVV.

V is TRBV4-3 and J is TRBJ2-2, with 8 bases aligning to TRBD1. Per the germline V gene, CDR1 is LGHNA and CDR2 is YSLEER. The CDR3 consists of 18 residues. Unmatched junction bases numbered 8, after V lost 0 bases and J lost 2 bases. CDR3 region: CASSQDGMGQENTGELFF. The CDR3 region has the DNA TGCGCCAGCAGCCAAGATGGGATGGGACAGGAAAACACCGGGGAGCTGTTTTTT.

The CDR3, as DNA: TGTGCCAGCAGCTTCGGACTAGCGAGCACAGATACGCAGTATTTT. This codes for CASSFGLASTDTQYF. The rearrangement joins TRBV7-3 to TRBJ2-3, with 9 bases that match TRBD2. The CDR3 contains 15 residues. CDR1 SGHTA and CDR2 FQGTGA come from the germline V gene. Trimming took 3 bases from V and 0 from J; bases not matched to a gene: 1.

This chain joins TRBV4-1 and TRBJ1-2; a weak D match, TRBD1 (6 bases). CDR1 and CDR2 (germline): MGHRA, YSYEKL. Trimming removed 0 bases from V and 7 bases from J, with 6 bases in between. The CDR3 extends over 12 amino acids. In DNA form, the CDR3 reads TGCGCCAGCAGCCAAGAGGGGGCTGGCTACACCTTC. Translating gives CASSQEGAGYTF.

The rearrangement joins TRBV5-8 to TRBJ2-5; 7 bases map to TRBD1. Germline assignment: CDR1 SGHTS and CDR2 YDEGEE. V dropped 3 bases and J dropped 9; count of bases not matched to a gene: 20. The CDR3 is made up of 17 amino acids. The chain's CDR3 is CASSSGTDLTLNRAQYF. The CDR3 DNA follows: TGTGCCAGCAGCTCCGGGACAGATTTAACGCTCAATCGGGCCCAGTACTTC.

V usage is TRBV27 and J usage is TRBJ2-2; unclear D gene. The V end was cut by 0 bases, the J end by 4 bases, with 9 bases between. This CDR3 region has 15 residues. From germline, CDR1 is MNHEY and CDR2 SMNVEV (reference sequence). Here the CDR3 DNA reads TGTGCCAGCAGTTTATCGATAACTTCCACCGGGGAGCTGTTTTTT. This encodes CASSLSITSTGELFF.

This rearrangement joins TRBV6-1 to TRBJ1-2, with a tentative D call TRBD1 (5 bases). The germline V and J ends were trimmed by 8 bases and 4 bases, with 20 bases remaining between them. The CDR3 sequence is 15 residues long. CDR1 and CDR2 from the germline V gene are MNHNS and SASEGT. The CDR3 bases are TGTGCCAGCGGGGCCCTAGACTTGCCCACCTATGGCTACACCTTC. Translated, it gives CASGALDLPTYGYTF.

Turning to this clone: Other DNA sequences of this sample code for an identical CDR3. The chain's CDR3 is CASSHTGTGSETQYF. The CDR3 region has the DNA TGTGCCAGCAGCCATACAGGGACGGGGTCAGAGACCCAGTACTTC. The chain carries TRBV27 and TRBJ2-5, with D tentatively TRBD1 (6 bases). The CDR3 extends over 15 amino acids. V shed 6 bases and J shed 4 bases, with 18 bases lying between them. Germline V gene sequence: CDR1 MNHEY, CDR2 SMNVEV (reference sequence).

This clone showed up just a few times. The genes are TRBV28 and TRBJ2-7; 7 nucleotides line up with TRBD2. After removal of 3 bases from V and 4 bases from J, the junction contained 12 bases not matched to a gene. The CDR3 is made up of 16 amino acids. Germline CDR1 reads MDHEN; CDR2 reads SYDVKM. As DNA, the CDR3 is TGTGCCAGCAGTTTTCGTTGGACTAGTCTTATTTACGAGCAGTACTTC. Translation: CASSFRWTSLIYEQYF. The variable domain in full, completed from reference TRBV28 and TRBJ2-7, reads DVKVTQSSRYLVKRTGEKVFLECVQDMDHENMFWYRQDPGLGLRLIYFSYDVKMKEKGDIPEGYSVSREKKERFSLILESASTNQTSMYLCASSFRWTSLIYEQYFGPGTRLTVT.

This sequence joins TRBV18 and TRBJ2-7; D remains ambiguous. The CDR3 is made up of 16 amino acids. The germline gives CDR1 KGHSH, CDR2 LQKENI. V lost 0 bases, J lost 2 bases, and 14 bases lay in between. In DNA, the CDR3 is TGTGCCAGCTCACCACCGGTTGGAGCGAACGCCTACGAGCAGTACTTC. Translation: CASSPPVGANAYEQYF.